This T cell receptor beta chain is from a study of blood T cell repertoires in COVID-19. Only in-frame clones appear in the TCRdb table, and some are missing; sequencing was by immunoSEQ multiplex PCR. This sample has 7,500 to 10,000 clones, with about 86% found just once. A single count supports this clone. With V trimmed by 3 bases and J by 7 bases, 13 bases remained unmatched. The CDR3 runs 18 residues. The germline V gene encodes CDR1 KGHDR and CDR2 SFDVKD. The sequencing input was peripheral blood. The chain couples TRBV24-1 to TRBJ2-1; 11 positions match TRBD2. This TCR was recovered from a man in his 60s with acute or convalescent COVID-19. The CDR3 loop is CATSDATSTSGSLNEQFF. CDR3 sequence (DNA): TGTGCCACCAGTGATGCTACCTCAACTAGCGGGAGTCTTAATGAGCAGTTCTTC.